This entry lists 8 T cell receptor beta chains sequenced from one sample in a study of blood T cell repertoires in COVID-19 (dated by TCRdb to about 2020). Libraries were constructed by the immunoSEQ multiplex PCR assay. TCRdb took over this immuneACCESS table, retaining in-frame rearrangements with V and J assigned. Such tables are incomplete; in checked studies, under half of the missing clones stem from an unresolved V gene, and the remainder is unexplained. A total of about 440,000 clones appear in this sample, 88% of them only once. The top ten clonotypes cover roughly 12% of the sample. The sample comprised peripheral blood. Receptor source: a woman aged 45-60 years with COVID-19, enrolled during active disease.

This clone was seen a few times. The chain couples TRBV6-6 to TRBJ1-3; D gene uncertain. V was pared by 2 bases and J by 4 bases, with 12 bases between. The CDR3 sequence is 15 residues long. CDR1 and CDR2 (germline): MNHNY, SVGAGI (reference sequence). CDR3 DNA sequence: TGTGCCAGCAGTTACCCCCCTGAGGCCGGAAACACCATATATTTT. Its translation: CASSYPPEAGNTIYF.

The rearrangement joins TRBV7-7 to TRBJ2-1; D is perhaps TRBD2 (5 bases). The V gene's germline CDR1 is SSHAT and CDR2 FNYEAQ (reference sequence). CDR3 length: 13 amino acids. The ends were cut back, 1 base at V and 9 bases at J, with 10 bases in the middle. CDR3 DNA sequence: TGTGCCAGCAGCTTAGACTCGGCGGGTGAGCAGTTCTTC. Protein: CASSLDSAGEQFF.

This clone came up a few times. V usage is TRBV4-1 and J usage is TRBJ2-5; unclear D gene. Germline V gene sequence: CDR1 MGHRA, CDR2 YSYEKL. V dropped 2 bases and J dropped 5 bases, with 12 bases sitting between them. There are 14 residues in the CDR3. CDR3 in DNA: TGCGCCAGCAGCCAATCAACAGCCTTCGAGACCCAGTACTTC. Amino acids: CASSQSTAFETQYF.

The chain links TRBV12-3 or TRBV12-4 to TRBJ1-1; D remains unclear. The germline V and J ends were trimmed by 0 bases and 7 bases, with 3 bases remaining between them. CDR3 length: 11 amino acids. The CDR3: CASSLAFEAFF. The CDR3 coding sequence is TGTGCCAGCAGTTTAGCCTTTGAAGCTTTCTTT.

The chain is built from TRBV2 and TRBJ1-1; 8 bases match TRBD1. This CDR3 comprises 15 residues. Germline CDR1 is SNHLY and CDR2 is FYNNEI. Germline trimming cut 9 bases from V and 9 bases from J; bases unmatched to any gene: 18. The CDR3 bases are TGTGCCAGTGAAATTGAAATGGATACAGGGGGGCAAGCTTTCTTT. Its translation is CASEIEMDTGGQAFF. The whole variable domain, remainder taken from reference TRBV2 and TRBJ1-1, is EPEVTQTPSHQVTQMGQEVILRCVPISNHLYFYWYRQILGQKVEFLVSFYNNEISEKSEIFDDQFSVERPDGSNFTLKIRSTKLEDSAMYFCASEIEMDTGGQAFFGQGTRLTVV.

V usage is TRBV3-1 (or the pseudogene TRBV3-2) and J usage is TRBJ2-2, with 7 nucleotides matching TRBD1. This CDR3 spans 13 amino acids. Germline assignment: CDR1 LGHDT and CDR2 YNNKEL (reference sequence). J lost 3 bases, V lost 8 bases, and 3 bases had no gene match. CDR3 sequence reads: CASAQGDTGELFF. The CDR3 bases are TGTGCCAGCGCCCAGGGGGACACCGGGGAGCTGTTTTTT.

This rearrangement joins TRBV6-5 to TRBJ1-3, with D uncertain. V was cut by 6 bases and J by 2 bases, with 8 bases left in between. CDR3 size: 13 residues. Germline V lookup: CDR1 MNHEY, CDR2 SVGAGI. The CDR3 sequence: CASRREAGNTIYF. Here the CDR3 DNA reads TGTGCCAGCAGGCGGGAGGCTGGAAACACCATATATTTT.

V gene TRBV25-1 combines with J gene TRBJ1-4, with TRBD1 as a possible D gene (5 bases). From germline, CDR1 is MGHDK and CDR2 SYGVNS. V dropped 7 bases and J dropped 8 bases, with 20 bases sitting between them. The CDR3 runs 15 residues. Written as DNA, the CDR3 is TGTGCCAGCAAATCAGATGGCCGCGGGGGGGAAAAACTGTTTTTT. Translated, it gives CASKSDGRGGEKLFF.